This passage covers 24 T cell receptor beta chains from one sample sequenced in a study of blood T cell repertoires in COVID-19. Clones were sequenced by immunoSEQ multiplex PCR, and TCRdb holds only the in-frame ones, with some missing. The table lists approximately 530,000 clones, approximately 88% of them singletons, with 7.8% in the top ten. The sequenced sample was peripheral blood. Receptors originate from a woman in her 50s with COVID-19, enrolled during active disease.

The chain couples TRBV5-1 to TRBJ1-2, with a tentative D call TRBD1 (5 bases). CDR1 is SGHRS, CDR2 YFSETQ, per germline. V was pared by 1 base and J by 3 bases, with 16 bases between. The CDR3 sequence is 16 residues long. The CDR3 DNA is TGCGCCAGCAGCTTGAATCGCGGGGGGAAGGACTATGGCTACACCTTC. It translates to CASSLNRGGKDYGYTF.

The gene calls are TRBV7-3 and TRBJ1-2; 10 bases line up with TRBD1. CDR1 and CDR2 from the germline V gene are SGHTA and FQGTGA. J lost 13 bases, V lost 2 bases, and 7 bases had no gene match. The CDR3 is 13 residues long. The CDR3 sequence is CASSLAGTGVSTF. CDR3 bases: TGTGCCAGCAGCTTAGCCGGGACAGGGGTTTCCACCTTC.

The rearrangement uses TRBV6-1 and TRBJ1-2, with 8 bases that match TRBD1. The germline V gene has CDR1 MNHNS and CDR2 SASEGT. After removal of 4 bases from V and 4 bases from J, the junction contained 11 bases not matched to a gene. This CDR3 is built from 16 residues. CDR3 protein: CASSAFPRGQGYGYTF. The DNA of the CDR3 is TGTGCCAGCAGTGCCTTCCCCAGGGGGCAAGGCTATGGCTACACCTTC.

CDR3 sequence: CAISELQNPGNTIYF. The CDR3 DNA follows: TGTGCCATCAGTGAGCTCCAGAACCCTGGAAACACCATATATTTT. V usage is TRBV10-3 and J usage is TRBJ1-3; the D is unclear. The V gene lost 2 bases and the J gene lost 2 bases, with 10 bases spanning the gap. The CDR3 extends over 15 amino acids. CDR1 ENHRY and CDR2 SYGVKD come from the germline V gene.

The chain employs TRBV28 and TRBJ1-5; D unresolved. V was trimmed by 5 bases and J by 7 bases, leaving 12 bases between them. This CDR3 has 13 residues. Germline-derived CDR1 and CDR2 are MDHEN and SYDVKM. In DNA, the CDR3 is TGTGCCAGCAGTCGAAGTCATCAGCAGCCCCAGCATTTT. It codes for CASSRSHQQPQHF.

The chain recombines TRBV14 with TRBJ2-7, with 7 bases aligning to TRBD2. The CDR3 is 14 amino acids. Germline V CDR1 and CDR2: SGHDN, FVKESK. V lost 5 bases and J lost 6; bases outside the gene matches: 10. CDR3 sequence reads: CASSWGGRAGEQYF. Here the CDR3 DNA reads TGTGCCAGCAGCTGGGGAGGGAGAGCGGGCGAGCAGTACTTC.

This clone was found once. The CDR3 nucleotides are TGTGCCAGCAGCCCAGAGGAGGACCCAGGAACTGAAGCTTTCTTT. It specifies CASSPEEDPGTEAFF. The chain employs TRBV13 and TRBJ1-1; D remains ambiguous. Deletions cut 5 bases from V and 5 bases from J, with 18 bases between. Germline assignment: CDR1 PRHDT and CDR2 FYEKMQ (reference sequence). The CDR3 has 15 residues.

The chain employs TRBV7-3 and TRBJ1-1; D uncertain. V was trimmed by 1 base and J by 1 base, leaving 7 bases between them. The length of the CDR3 is 14 residues. Looked up from germline, CDR1 is SGHTA and CDR2 is FQGTGA. The chain's CDR3 is CASSLNFGNTEAFF. In DNA, the CDR3 is TGTGCCAGCAGCTTAAATTTCGGGAACACTGAAGCTTTCTTT.

This clone appeared once. The J gene is TRBJ1-3, the V gene TRBV9, with a weak D call TRBD1 (5 bases). Germline V gives CDR1 SGDLS, CDR2 YYNGEE. Trimming stripped 4 bases from V and 2 bases from J, with 10 bases between. CDR3 length equals 14 residues. The CDR3 is CASSTGGAGNTIYF. Written as DNA, the CDR3 is TGTGCCAGCAGCACGGGGGGGGCTGGAAACACCATATATTTT.

Here the CDR3 DNA reads TGTGCCAGCAGCTTAGCCGGGGGGCAGACTGAAGCTTTCTTT. This codes for CASSLAGGQTEAFF. The chain recombines TRBV7-9 with TRBJ1-1; a possible D gene is TRBD1 (6 bases). V shed 0 bases and J shed 5 bases, with 10 bases lying between them. This CDR3 has 14 amino acids. Germline V CDR1 and CDR2: SEHNR, FQNEAQ (reference sequence).

The gene calls are TRBV28 and TRBJ2-3, with TRBD2 matching 8 bases. CDR1 and CDR2 from the germline V gene are MDHEN and SYDVKM. This CDR3 region has 15 residues. V was pared by 10 bases and J by 2 bases, with 11 bases of the junction left unmatched. As DNA, the CDR3 is TGTGCCACCATCACGGGGGGGGGCTTCACAGATACGCAGTATTTT. This codes for CATITGGGFTDTQYF.

V is TRBV19 and J is TRBJ2-7, with TRBD2 matching over 12 bases. Germline V gene lookup returns CDR1 LNHDA and CDR2 SQIVND (reference sequence). The CDR3 loop spans 17 amino acids. V trimming: 1 base; J trimming: 2 bases; junction bases outside the gene matches: 6. The CDR3 region is CASSIGLAGAPAYEQYF. In nucleotides, the CDR3 is TGTGCCAGTAGTATAGGACTAGCGGGGGCACCCGCCTACGAGCAGTACTTC.

The chain carries TRBV6-5 and TRBJ2-5; D gene ambiguous. The CDR3 loop spans 13 amino acids. V gave up 8 bases and J gave up 1 base, with 11 bases separating them. Germline CDR1 MNHEY, CDR2 SVGAGI. This chain's CDR3 is CASLTATQETQYF. The DNA for the CDR3 is TGTGCCAGCCTTACAGCTACCCAAGAGACCCAGTACTTC.

The chain combines TRBV10-3 with TRBJ2-3; 7 positions agree with TRBD1. V lost 4 bases and J lost 6; bases outside the gene matches: 10. This CDR3 contains 15 residues. CDR1 is ENHRY, CDR2 SYGVKD, per germline. In DNA form, the CDR3 reads TGTGCCATCAGTGTGACAGGGAACTCAGGGGATACGCAGTATTTT. Protein sequence: CAISVTGNSGDTQYF.

This chain links TRBV2 with TRBJ1-2; D possibly corresponds to TRBD1 (5 bases). The CDR3 extends over 13 amino acids. The germline V gene encodes CDR1 SNHLY and CDR2 FYNNEI. The V gene lost 2 bases and the J gene lost 7 bases, with 11 bases spanning the gap. The CDR3 DNA sequence: TGTGCCAGCAGTGAAACCAGGGTCGGTGGCTACACCTTC. As protein: CASSETRVGGYTF.

The CDR3 DNA sequence: TGTGCCAGCTCACCACGCAGGGGGACTGAAGCTTTCTTT. It is translated as CASSPRRGTEAFF. The chain is built from TRBV18 and TRBJ1-1; 7 nucleotides agree with TRBD1. This CDR3 comprises 13 residues. From germline, CDR1 is KGHSH and CDR2 LQKENI. The V and J ends lost 1 base and 5 bases, in that order; junction bases with no gene match: 1. The complete variable domain, with remaining parts taken from reference TRBV18 and TRBJ1-1, reads NAGVMQNPRHLVRRRGQEARLRCSPMKGHSHVYWYRQLPEEGLKFMVYLQKENIIDESGMPKERFSAEFPKEGPSILRIQQVVRGDSAAYFCASSPRRGTEAFFGQGTRLTVV.

The chain combines TRBV19 with TRBJ1-2; a weak D match, TRBD1 (5 bases). CDR1 and CDR2 from the germline V gene are LNHDA and SQIVND (reference sequence). Trimming stripped 3 bases from V and 4 bases from J, with 12 bases between. The length of the CDR3 is 14 residues. The CDR3 region has the DNA TGTGCCAGTAGTATTGCGGGGGAAGGCTATGGCTACACCTTC. Protein product: CASSIAGEGYGYTF.

V gene TRBV6-5 combines with J gene TRBJ1-1, with D unclear. The V and J ends lost 4 bases and 4 bases respectively, with 10 bases between them. The CDR3 covers 13 residues. Germline V gene sequence: CDR1 MNHEY, CDR2 SVGAGI. This chain's CDR3 is CASSSLRGTEAFF. The CDR3 DNA is TGTGCCAGCAGTTCTCTCCGGGGCACTGAAGCTTTCTTT.

V gene TRBV27 combines with J gene TRBJ1-1; a possible D gene is TRBD1 (5 bases). CDR1 is MNHEY, CDR2 SMNVEV, per germline (reference sequence). The CDR3 length is 13 residues. Trimming shortened V by 5 bases and J by 5 bases, and 12 bases separated the two germline ends. The CDR3 protein is CASSTNGGTEAFF. CDR3 bases: TGTGCCAGCAGTACGAACGGGGGGACTGAAGCTTTCTTT.

This clone was counted a single time. The chain combines TRBV5-1 with TRBJ2-7, with TRBD2 identical over 10 bases. V shed 7 bases and J 1 base; nucleotides not matched to a gene: 2. The CDR3 has 13 amino acids. CDR1 and CDR2 from the germline V gene are SGHRS and YFSETQ. The CDR3 nucleotides are TGCGCCAGCTCTAGCGGGGGTTCCTACGAGCAGTACTTC. Translated, it gives CASSSGGSYEQYF.

CDR3 sequence reads: CASSYLAGVYEQYF. The DNA of the CDR3 is TGTGCCAGCAGTTATCTAGCGGGGGTGTACGAGCAGTACTTC. V usage is TRBV27 and J usage is TRBJ2-7; TRBD2 aligns across 10 bases. The ends lost 4 bases at V and 4 bases at J; junction bases unmatched: 4. CDR3 length: 14 residues. CDR1 is MNHEY and CDR2 is SMNVEV in the germline V gene (reference sequence).

V usage is TRBV7-9 and J usage is TRBJ1-2; D is ambiguous. V gave up 3 bases and J gave up 1 base, with 9 bases separating them. Per the germline V gene, CDR1 is SEHNR and CDR2 is FQNEAQ (reference sequence). The CDR3 consists of 14 residues. The CDR3 protein is CASSLEGLNYGYTF. DNA for the CDR3: TGTGCCAGCAGCTTGGAGGGCCTTAACTATGGCTACACCTTC.

CDR3 DNA: TGTGCCACCAGTGATTTGTCCTCCCAGCCCCAGCATTTT. It yields the protein CATSDLSSQPQHF. J is TRBJ1-5 and V is TRBV24-1; unclear D gene. Trimming removed 0 bases at V and 7 bases at J, with 6 bases between. This CDR3 is built from 13 residues. Germline CDR1 is KGHDR and CDR2 is SFDVKD.

V is TRBV19 and J is TRBJ1-1; no clear D. The V and J ends lost 9 bases and 1 base respectively, with 9 bases between them. The CDR3 totals 12 residues. From germline, CDR1 is LNHDA and CDR2 SQIVND (reference sequence). This chain's CDR3 is CASARGNTEAFF. As DNA, the CDR3 is TGTGCCAGCGCACGGGGGAACACTGAAGCTTTCTTT.